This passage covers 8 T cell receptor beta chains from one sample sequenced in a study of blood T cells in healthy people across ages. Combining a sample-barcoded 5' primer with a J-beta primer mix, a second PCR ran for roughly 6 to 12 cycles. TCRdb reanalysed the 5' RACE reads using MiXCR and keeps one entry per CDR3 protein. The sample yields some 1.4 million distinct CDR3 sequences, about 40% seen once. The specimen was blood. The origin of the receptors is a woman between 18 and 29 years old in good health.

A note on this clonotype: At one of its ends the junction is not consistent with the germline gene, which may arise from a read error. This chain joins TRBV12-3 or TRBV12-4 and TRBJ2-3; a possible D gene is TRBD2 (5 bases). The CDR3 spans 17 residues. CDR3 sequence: CASSPLESHESADAQYF. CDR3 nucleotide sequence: TGTGCCAGCAGTCCACTAGAAAGCCACGAGAGCGCAGATGCGCAGTATTTT.

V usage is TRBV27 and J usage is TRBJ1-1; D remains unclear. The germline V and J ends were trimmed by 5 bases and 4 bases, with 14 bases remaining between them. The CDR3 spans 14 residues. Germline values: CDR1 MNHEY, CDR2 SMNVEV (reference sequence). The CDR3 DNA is TGTGCCAGCAGTGTATTAAGGACTAGCACTGAAGCTTTCTTT. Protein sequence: CASSVLRTSTEAFF.

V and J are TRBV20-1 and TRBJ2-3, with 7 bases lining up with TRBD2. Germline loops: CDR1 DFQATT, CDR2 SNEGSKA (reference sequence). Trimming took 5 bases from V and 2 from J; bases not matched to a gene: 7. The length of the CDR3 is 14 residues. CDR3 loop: CSACASGNTDTQYF. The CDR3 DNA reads TGCAGTGCTTGTGCTAGCGGTAACACAGATACGCAGTATTTT.

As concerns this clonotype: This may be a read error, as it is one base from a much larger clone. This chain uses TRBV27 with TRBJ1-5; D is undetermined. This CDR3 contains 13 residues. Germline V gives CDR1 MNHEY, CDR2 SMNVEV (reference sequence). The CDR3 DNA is TGTGCCAGCAGTACCAATAGCAATCAGCCCCGGCATTTT. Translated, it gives CASSTNSNQPRHF.

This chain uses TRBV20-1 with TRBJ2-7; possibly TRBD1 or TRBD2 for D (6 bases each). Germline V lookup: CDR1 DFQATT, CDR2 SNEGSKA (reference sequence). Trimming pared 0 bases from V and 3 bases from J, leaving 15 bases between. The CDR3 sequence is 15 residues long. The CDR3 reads CSARDPGEGGYEQYF. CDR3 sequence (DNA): TGCAGTGCTAGAGATCCGGGCGAGGGGGGCTACGAGCAGTACTTC.

The CDR3 region is CSARGSGDLAKNIQYF. In DNA, the CDR3 is TGCAGTGCTAGGGGTAGCGGGGACCTAGCCAAAAACATTCAGTACTTC. The rearrangement links TRBV20-1 to TRBJ2-4, with TRBD2 matching over 8 bases. Germline CDR1 and CDR2: DFQATT and SNEGSKA (reference sequence). Losses at the gene ends were 3 bases for V and 0 bases for J; bases not matched to a gene: 7. The CDR3 consists of 16 residues.

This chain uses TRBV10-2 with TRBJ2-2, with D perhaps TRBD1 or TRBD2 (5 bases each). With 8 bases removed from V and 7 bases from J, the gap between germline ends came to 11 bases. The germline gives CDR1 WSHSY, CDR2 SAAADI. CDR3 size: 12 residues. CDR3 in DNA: TGCGCCAGCGCGTGGGGGAGCGGGGAGCTGTTTTTT. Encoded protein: CASAWGSGELFF.

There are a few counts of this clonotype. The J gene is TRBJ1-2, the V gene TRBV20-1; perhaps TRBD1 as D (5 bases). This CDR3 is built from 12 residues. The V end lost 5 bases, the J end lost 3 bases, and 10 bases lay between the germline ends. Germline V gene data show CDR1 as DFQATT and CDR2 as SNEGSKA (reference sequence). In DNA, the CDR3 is TGCAGTGCTGGAGGGGTCGACTATGGCTACACCTTC. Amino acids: CSAGGVDYGYTF.